This T cell receptor beta chain came from a study of T cells in localized non-small cell lung cancer. Using immunoSEQ multiplex PCR, the repertoire was profiled, and TCRdb retains in-frame clones only, with some absent. The table has about 39,000 clones, about four fifths seen once. Between the trimmed V and J ends, which lost 4 bases and 2 bases, there was a span of 12 bases. CDR1 MNHEY and CDR2 SVGAGI come from the germline V gene. The CDR3 is 15 residues long. Study observations and caveats: Since sequencing was restricted to only one region of the tumor, intratumor heterogeneity remains a possibility. Among the top 100 tumor clones, a median about 57 appeared in adjacent lung. A denser population of T cells in blood accompanied longer overall survival. It was uninvolved adjacent lung that showed the highest T cell clonality, exceeding tumor.

Worth noting for this clone: The target antigen is unknown.

The V call is TRBV6-5, the J call TRBJ1-3; TRBD1 might be the D (6 bases). The specimen was PBMCs, collected before any cancer treatment. The receptor comes from a woman aged 40 to 75 with stage II squamous cell lung carcinoma. The CDR3 region has the DNA TGTGCCAGCAGTTTCAGACAGGAGGCTGGAAACACCATATATTTT. This translates into CASSFRQEAGNTIYF.